The subject of this entry is one T cell receptor (beta chain). Antigen specificity is unknown. The data stem from a study of CD8 T cells in Susac syndrome. Study-wide results and limits: Individuals included in the TCR sequencing and HLA analysis were acknowledged by the study to be relatively few in number.

V lost 0 bases, J lost 9 bases, and 6 bases lay in between. This CDR3 has 12 residues. In germline, CDR1 is MRHNA, CDR2 SNTAGT. The study sequenced TCR beta in blood CD8+ and CD4+ T cells. Bulk CD8+ and CD4+ cells came from magnetic negative isolation; CD8+ TEMRA by FACS. Random hexamers were used to reverse transcribe an amount of about 0.45 to 1 ug RNA. TCR beta CDR3 was amplified by immunoSEQ multiplex PCR. This amplification extended across 54 Vbeta and 13 Jbeta segments. TCRdb re-called the immunoSEQ multiplex PCR reads through MiXCR, storing one row per CDR3 protein. The profile shows about 80,000 distinct CDR3 sequences, 85% to 95% of them singletons.

The source material was CD8+ T cells from PBMCs. The receptor comes from a human donor in good health. The chain is built from TRBV6-4 and TRBJ1-5; D is unclear. CDR3 protein: CASSDSGGPQHF. The CDR3 DNA follows: TGTGCCAGCAGTGACTCAGGAGGGCCCCAGCATTTT.